This TCR beta chain was sequenced for a study of cytomegalovirus exposure and HLA in healthy donors. This clone was detected only once. Only in-frame clones appear in the TCRdb table, and some are missing; sequencing was by immunoSEQ multiplex PCR. Here the sample spans 86,000 or so clones, roughly 95% being singletons. The germline V gene encodes CDR1 MDHEN and CDR2 SYDVKM. Trimming shortened V by 5 bases and J by 5 bases, and 19 bases separated the two germline ends. The length of the CDR3 is 15 residues. A roughly 120-subject validation cohort, separate from the 666-subject first cohort, supplied the donors.

The sequence was obtained from a man younger than 35 in good health and CMV-seropositive. The specimen was PBMCs. The chain links TRBV28 to TRBJ2-7; the D gene is possibly TRBD2 (5 bases). The CDR3 coding sequence is TGTGCCAGCAGTCCATGGGAGCGGATGATGGACGAGCAGTACTTC. Protein product: CASSPWERMMDEQYF.